This T cell receptor beta chain is from a study of blood T cell repertoires in COVID-19. Study background: Sample material is recorded as cDNA or gDNA derived from T cells, B-cell-depleted T cells, or PBMCs.

In the source study's methods: Estimates of nucleated cell counts were drawn from the amplification of reference gene primers. Profiled with immunoSEQ multiplex PCR; TCRdb holds only in-frame clones, not every one. D and trimming come from the DNA, and the V and J calls and clone size come from that table. The sample holds about 260,000 clones, around 87% seen once. Germline V lookup: CDR1 SGHDT, CDR2 YYEEEE. Between the trimmed V and J ends, which lost 4 bases and 2 bases, there was a span of 16 bases. The CDR3 extends over 15 amino acids. The material sequenced was peripheral blood. The chain recombines TRBV5-6 with TRBJ2-7, with D possibly TRBD2 on 5 matching bases. The receptor was isolated from a woman aged 40-49 years who had recovered from COVID-19. CDR3 in amino acids: CASSLPEGRPYEQYF. The CDR3 coding sequence is TGTGCCAGCAGCCTTCCAGAGGGCAGACCCTACGAGCAGTACTTC. Full variable domain (rest looked up from reference TRBV5-6 and TRBJ2-7): DAGVTQSPTHLIKTRGQQVTLRCSPKSGHDTVSWYQQALGQGPQFIFQYYEEEERQRGNFPDRFSGHQFPNYSSELNVNALLLGDSALYLCASSLPEGRPYEQYFGPGTRLTVT.